This T cell receptor beta chain emerged from a study of blood T cell repertoires in COVID-19. About the study: T cells, B-cell-depleted T cells, or PBMCs supplied cDNA or gDNA.

V dropped 4 bases and J dropped 5 bases, with 3 bases sitting between them. Germline CDR1 MDHEN, CDR2 SYDVKM. The CDR3 contains 11 residues. Original processing methods: Quantification of nucleated cells was approximated via reference gene primer amplification. Using immunoSEQ multiplex PCR, the repertoire was profiled, and TCRdb retains in-frame clones only, with some absent. V, J and clone size were drawn from that table, and D and trimming were deduced from the DNA. The sample includes around 330,000 clones, more than 70% seen only once; the top ten take 1.5% to 2%. Patients at the Seattle site were enrolled during active infection and followed longitudinally. In regard to this clone: The same CDR3 can be traced to other DNA sequences in this sample.

What was sequenced was peripheral blood. This chain uses TRBV28 with TRBJ1-5; D gene unclear. The TCR sequence derives from a woman younger than 45 with COVID-19, enrolled during active disease. DNA for the CDR3: TGTGCCAGCAGTTCAGATCAGCCCCAGCATTTT. As protein: CASSSDQPQHF.